This T cell receptor (beta chain) is from a study of T cell repertoires in cytomegalovirus infection. Study-level results: Identification of carriers of CMV plus the relevant HLA was achieved through cumulative public TCR beta family frequency.

With respect to this clonotype: Its antigen remains unknown.

V lost 4 bases to trimming and J lost 1 base, with 17 bases between them. CDR3 size: 16 residues. Germline CDR1 reads SGHDT; CDR2 reads YYEEEE. One entry per CDR3 protein, called by TCRdb with MiXCR from the reads. This sample has some 100,000 distinct CDR3 sequences, with less than 25% found just once. The J gene is TRBJ1-1, the V gene TRBV5-6; a possible D gene is TRBD1 (6 bases). Input material: CD8+ T cells from PBMCs. This receptor was obtained from a human donor in good health (CMV status not recorded). Some clones in this sample may be carry-over from other donors' samples. CDR3 DNA sequence: TGTGCCAGCAGCCGATTTGCGGGACAACCGAACACTGAAGCTTTCTTT. Translated: CASSRFAGQPNTEAFF.